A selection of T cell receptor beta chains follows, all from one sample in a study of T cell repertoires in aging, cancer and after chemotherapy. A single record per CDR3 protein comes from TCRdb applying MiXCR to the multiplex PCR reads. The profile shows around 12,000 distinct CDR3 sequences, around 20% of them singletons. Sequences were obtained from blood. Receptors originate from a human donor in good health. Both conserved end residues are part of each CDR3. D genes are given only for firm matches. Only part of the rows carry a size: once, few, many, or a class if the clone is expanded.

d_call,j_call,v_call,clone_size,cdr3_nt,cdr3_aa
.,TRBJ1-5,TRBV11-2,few,TGTGCCAGCAGCCAAGACCTCTCGGCCCCTAACAATCAGCCCCAGCATTTT,CASSQDLSAPNNQPQHF
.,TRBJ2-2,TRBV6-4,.,TGTGCCAGCAGTCCTGAGACCGGCGGCACCGGGGAGCTGTTTTTT,CASSPETGGTGELFF
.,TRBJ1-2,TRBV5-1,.,TGCGCCAGCAGCTTGGCTCCCCTCACAGGATCCTATGGCTACACCTTC,CASSLAPLTGSYGYTF
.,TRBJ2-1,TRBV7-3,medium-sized,TGTGCCAGCAGCCTAGGGGGCGGGGCGGCGCCGTTCTTC,CASSLGGGAAPFF
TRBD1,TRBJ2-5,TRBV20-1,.,TGCAGTGCTAGGGAGTCGGGACAGTATTTAGAGACCCAGTACTTC,CSARESGQYLETQYF
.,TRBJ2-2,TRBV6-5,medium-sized,TGTGCCAGCAGTAGAACAGGAAACACCGGGGAGCTGTTTTTT,CASSRTGNTGELFF
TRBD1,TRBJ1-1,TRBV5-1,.,TGCGCCAGCAGCCTACAGGGGACGAACACTGAAGCTTTCTTT,CASSLQGTNTEAFF
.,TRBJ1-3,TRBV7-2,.,TGTGCCAGCACCCGAGGGGGGGGGTCTGGAAACACCATATATTTT,CASTRGGGSGNTIYF
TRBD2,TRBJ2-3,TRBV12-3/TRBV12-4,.,TGTGCCAGCAGGGCGACTAGCGGGGGGGCGGATACGCAGTATTTT,CASRATSGGADTQYF
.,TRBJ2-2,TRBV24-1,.,TGTGCCACCAGTGATTTAGGGGTCACCGGGGAGCTGTTTTTT,CATSDLGVTGELFF
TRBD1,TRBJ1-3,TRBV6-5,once,TGTGCCAGCAGCCTCGTCCCAGGGGGCCTAAACTCTGGAAACACCATATATTTT,CASSLVPGGLNSGNTIYF
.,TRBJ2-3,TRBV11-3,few,TGTGCCAGCAGCTTAGCCCCGGGGTCAGATACGCAGTATTTT,CASSLAPGSDTQYF
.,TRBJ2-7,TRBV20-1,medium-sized,TGCAGTGCTAGAGGTATCGAGCAGTACTTC,CSARGIEQYF
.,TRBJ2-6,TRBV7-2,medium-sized,TGTGCCAGCAGCTACGGAAACTCTGGGGCCAACGTCCTGACTTTC,CASSYGNSGANVLTF
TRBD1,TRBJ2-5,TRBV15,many,TGTGCCACCAGCAGGGAGTACCGGGACAGGGACCAAGAGACCCAGTACTTC,CATSREYRDRDQETQYF
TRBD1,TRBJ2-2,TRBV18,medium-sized,TGTGCCAGCTCACCGGGACAGGGACGACAGACCGGGGAGCTGTTTTTT,CASSPGQGRQTGELFF
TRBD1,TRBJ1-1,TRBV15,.,TGTGCCACCAGCGGTCCGGGACAGGGGGCCAGGACTGAAGCTTTCTTT,CATSGPGQGARTEAFF
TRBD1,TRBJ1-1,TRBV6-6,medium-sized,TGTGCCAGCAGTTACTCGACAGGGCAGGTGAACACTGAAGCTTTCTTT,CASSYSTGQVNTEAFF
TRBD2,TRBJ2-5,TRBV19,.,TGTGCCAGTAGTCCAAAAGCGGGGGGTAAAGAGACCCAGTACTTC,CASSPKAGGKETQYF
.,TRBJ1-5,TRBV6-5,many,TGTGCCAGCAGCCCACTTGGCCAGGGCTTAAATCAGCCCCAGCATTTT,CASSPLGQGLNQPQHF
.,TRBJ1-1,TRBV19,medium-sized,TGTGCCAGTAGTATTTCAGGGGACACTGAAGCTTTCTTT,CASSISGDTEAFF
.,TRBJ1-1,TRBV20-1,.,TGCAGTGCTAGAGTGCAGGCCATGAACACTGAAGCTTTCTTT,CSARVQAMNTEAFF
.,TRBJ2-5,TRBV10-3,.,TGTGCCATCAGTGAATGGGGACTGCCCCAAGAGACCCAGTACTTC,CAISEWGLPQETQYF
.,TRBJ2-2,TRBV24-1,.,TGTGCCACCAGTGAAGGGAGAGACACCGGGGAGCTGTTTTTT,CATSEGRDTGELFF
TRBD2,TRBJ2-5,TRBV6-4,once,TGCGCCAGCAGCGGCGGGGGGGGAGAGACCCAGTACTTC,CASSGGGGETQYF
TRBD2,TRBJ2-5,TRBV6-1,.,TGTGCCAGCAGTGGACTAGCGGGGGGGCCAGAGACCCAGTACTTC,CASSGLAGGPETQYF
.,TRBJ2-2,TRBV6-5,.,TGTGCCAGCCATGAGGGCCCGGAAGACACCGGGGAGCTGTTTTTT,CASHEGPEDTGELFF
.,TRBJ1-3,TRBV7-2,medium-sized,TGTGCCAGCAGCTTAGAGTATAACAGGGAATCTGGAAACACCATATATTTT,CASSLEYNRESGNTIYF
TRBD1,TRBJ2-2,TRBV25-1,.,TGTGCCAGCAGGCCGGACAGGGGGTGGACCGGGGAGCTGTTTTTT,CASRPDRGWTGELFF
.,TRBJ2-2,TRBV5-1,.,TGCGCCAGCAGCTCCGAGCCTTTAGTGGCCGGGGAGCTGTTTTTT,CASSSEPLVAGELFF
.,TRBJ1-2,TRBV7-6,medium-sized,TGTGCCAGCAGCTTAGCCACAAGCTATGGCTACACCTTC,CASSLATSYGYTF
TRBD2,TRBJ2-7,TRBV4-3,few,TGTGCCAGCAGCCAAACTAGCGGGGACTCCTACGAGCAGTACTTC,CASSQTSGDSYEQYF
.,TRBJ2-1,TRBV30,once,TGTGCCTGGAGTCCGGGCAGGGGTAGGTACAATGAGCAGTTCTTC,CAWSPGRGRYNEQFF
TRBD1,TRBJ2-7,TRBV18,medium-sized,TGTGCCAGCTCACCGACAGGGACCACATACGAGCAGTACTTC,CASSPTGTTYEQYF
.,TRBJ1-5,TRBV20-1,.,TGCAGTGCTAGAAGTCAGGATACGGATCAGCCCCAGCATTTT,CSARSQDTDQPQHF
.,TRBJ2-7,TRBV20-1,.,TGCAGTGCTACCCCTTCAGGGAAAAAAAGCTACGAGCAGTACTTC,CSATPSGKKSYEQYF
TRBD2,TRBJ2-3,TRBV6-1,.,TGTGCCAGCACCTCCCGGGGCGGGGGGGGCACAGATACGCAGTATTTT,CASTSRGGGGTDTQYF
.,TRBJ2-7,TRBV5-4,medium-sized,TGTGCCAGCACCGACCGGGACGGAGCCTACGAGCAGTACTTC,CASTDRDGAYEQYF
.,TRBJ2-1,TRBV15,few,TGTGCCACCAGGGGCGTAACAGTACAGGGTGGTTCCTCCTACAATGAGCAGTTCTTC,CATRGVTVQGGSSYNEQFF
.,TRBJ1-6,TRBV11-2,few,TGTGCCAGCAGCTTAGATGATGGGGCGGGCAGGGCAGGGAATTCACCCCTCCACTTT,CASSLDDGAGRAGNSPLHF
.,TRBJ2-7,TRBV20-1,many,TGCAGTGCTAGCAGTCTGGGCTACGAGCAGTACTTC,CSASSLGYEQYF
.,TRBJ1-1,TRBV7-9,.,TGTGCCAGCAGCCACTCCGAGGGAATGAACACTGAAGCTTTCTTT,CASSHSEGMNTEAFF
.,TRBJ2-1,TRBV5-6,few,TGTGCCAGCAGCGGGAGAGGTCCATGGACTTACAATGAGCAGTTCTTC,CASSGRGPWTYNEQFF
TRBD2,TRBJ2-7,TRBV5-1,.,TGCGCCAGCAGCTTGGAGGCTAGCGGGGAGTCCTACGAGCAGTACTTC,CASSLEASGESYEQYF
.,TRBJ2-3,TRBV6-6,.,TGTGCCAGCAAAAGCCTCTGGCAGGGTGGTCGAGATACGCAGTATTTT,CASKSLWQGGRDTQYF
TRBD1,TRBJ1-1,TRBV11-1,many,TGTGCCAGCAGCTTCCCGAGGTACAGGGGCGAATCTGGGACTGAAGCTTTCTTT,CASSFPRYRGESGTEAFF
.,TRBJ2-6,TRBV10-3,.,TGTGCCATCAGTGATTACGGGCCAAGTGGATACTCTGGGGCCAACGTCCTGACTTTC,CAISDYGPSGYSGANVLTF
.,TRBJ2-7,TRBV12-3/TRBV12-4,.,TGTGCCAGCAGTTTAAAATCAGGGGGGGGGCGCGACGAGCAGTACTTC,CASSLKSGGGRDEQYF
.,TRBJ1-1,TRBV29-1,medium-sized,TGCAGCGTTGAGGCCGGATACCGGGACAAAGCTTTCTTT,CSVEAGYRDKAFF
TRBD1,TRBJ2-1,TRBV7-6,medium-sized,TGTGCCAGCAGGACAGGGTCCCGCTACAATGAGCAGTTCTTC,CASRTGSRYNEQFF
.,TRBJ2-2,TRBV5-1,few,TGCGCCAGCAGCTTGACTACAGGGGAGGGGACCGGGGAGCTGTTTTTT,CASSLTTGEGTGELFF
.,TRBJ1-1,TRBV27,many,TGTGCCAGCCAAAAGTTCCCCCCAGAAAACACTGAAGCTTTCTTT,CASQKFPPENTEAFF
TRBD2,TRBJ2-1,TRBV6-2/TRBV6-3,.,TGTGCCAGCAGTGGGACTAGCGGGGGCAATGAGCAGTTCTTC,CASSGTSGGNEQFF
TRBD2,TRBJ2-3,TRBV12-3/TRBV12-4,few,TGTGCCAGCAGCCCGGGACTAGCGGGGAAGCTTACGCAGTATTTT,CASSPGLAGKLTQYF